This passage covers 13 T cell receptor beta chains from one sample sequenced in a study of blood T cells in healthy people across ages. Using a J-beta primer mix together with a sample-barcoded 5' primer, a second PCR was run for 7 to 11 cycles. A single record per CDR3 protein comes from TCRdb applying MiXCR to the 5' RACE reads. Of approximately 940,000 distinct CDR3 sequences detected, roughly 50% appear once; the ten largest clones hold about an eighth. Sequencing used blood. The receptors here all came from a man aged 30-40 years in good health.

The sample holds a few counts of this clonotype. The chain links TRBV25-1 to TRBJ2-5; no clear D gene. V was shortened by 0 bases and J by 0 bases, with 8 bases between the two germline ends. Germline V gene data show CDR1 as MGHDK and CDR2 as SYGVNS. This CDR3 has 15 amino acids. The CDR3 loop is CASSEYPAYQETQYF. CDR3 DNA: TGTGCCAGCAGTGAATATCCAGCGTACCAAGAGACCCAGTACTTC.

This chain connects TRBV30 to TRBJ1-5; TRBD1 matches 9 bases. This CDR3 spans 15 amino acids. J lost 0 bases, V lost 3 bases, and 3 bases had no gene match. CDR1 GTSNPN and CDR2 SVGIG come from the germline V gene (reference sequence). The CDR3 sequence: CAWSGTGYSNQPQHF. In DNA, the CDR3 is TGTGCCTGGAGCGGGACAGGGTATAGCAATCAGCCCCAGCATTTT.

This sequence joins TRBV4-2 and TRBJ2-3; 8 bases align to TRBD2. The CDR3 is 17 amino acids. After removal of 0 bases from V and 4 bases from J, the junction contained 9 bases not matched to a gene. From germline, CDR1 is LGHNA and CDR2 YNFKEQ. The CDR3 region has the DNA TGTGCCAGCAGCCAAGATGGGCGGGGGGCTAGCGCAGATACGCAGTATTTT. Its translation is CASSQDGRGASADTQYF.

The chain links TRBV29-1 to TRBJ2-7, with TRBD1 identical over 10 bases. The CDR3 runs to 13 residues. Germline CDR1 and CDR2: SQVTM and ANQGSEA. The ends lost 5 bases at V and 3 bases at J; junction bases unmatched: 4. The chain's CDR3 is CSVWDRGGYEQYF. DNA for the CDR3: TGCAGCGTTTGGGACAGGGGTGGCTACGAGCAGTACTTC.

CDR3 coding DNA: TGTGCCAGCAGTGAGCGGACTAGCGGGGGCTACGAGCAGTACTTC. It specifies CASSERTSGGYEQYF. V usage is TRBV6-1 and J usage is TRBJ2-5, with 13 bases identical to TRBD2. Matching the DNA end better, TRBJ2-7 makes the J call doubtful. The CDR3 runs to 15 residues. CDR1 is MNHNS, CDR2 SASEGT, per germline.

The genes are TRBV12-3 or TRBV12-4 and TRBJ1-4; possibly TRBD1 for D (5 bases). The CDR3 spans 14 residues. V was pared by 5 bases and J by 10 bases, with 17 bases between. The CDR3 loop is CASSPGGGRGKLFF. The CDR3 region has the DNA TGTGCCAGCAGTCCCGGGGGAGGGCGGGGAAAACTGTTTTTT.

V and J are TRBV7-2 and TRBJ2-7; a possible D gene is TRBD1 (6 bases). Germline CDR1 is SGHTA and CDR2 is FQGNSA. Trimming shortened V by 7 bases and J by 9 bases, and 13 bases separated the two germline ends. This CDR3 region has 11 residues. CDR3 bases: TGTGCCAGCACCACGGAAGGGGGGCAGTACTTC. Protein: CASTTEGGQYF.

The CDR3 DNA reads TGTGCCAGTAGAAAGGGCGAGGGCCTTGGAGTCCAGCCCCAGCATTTT. Its translation is CASRKGEGLGVQPQHF. The rearrangement uses TRBV19 and TRBJ1-5; D gene ambiguous. The CDR3 runs 16 residues. CDR1 is LNHDA and CDR2 is SQIVND in the germline V gene (reference sequence). V lost 6 bases to trimming and J lost 7 bases, with 22 bases between them.

The J gene is TRBJ1-2, the V gene TRBV11-2; possibly TRBD1 for D (5 bases). Germline V gene lookup returns CDR1 SGHAT and CDR2 FQNNGV. The CDR3 consists of 14 residues. CDR3 sequence reads: CVNSLSRTNYGYTF. DNA for the CDR3: TGTGTCAACAGCTTAAGCCGGACAAACTATGGCTACACCTTC.

This clonotype was counted ten times or more. V and J are TRBV7-2 and TRBJ2-1, with 8 nucleotides matching TRBD1. V dropped 4 bases and J dropped 8; count of bases not matched to a gene: 7. The CDR3 loop spans 14 amino acids. Germline lookup yields CDR1 SGHTA and CDR2 FQGNSA. CDR3 DNA: TGTGCCAGCAGCTCGACAGGGGTATTGGATGAGCAGTTCTTC. Residues: CASSSTGVLDEQFF.

The chain has TRBV7-9 and TRBJ1-1; D is undetermined. The CDR3 has 15 amino acids. Germline CDR1 and CDR2: SEHNR and FQNEAQ (reference sequence). The ends were cut back, 5 bases at V and 1 base at J, with 14 bases in the middle. This CDR3 reads CASSDIRGSNTEAFF. For the CDR3, the DNA is TGTGCCAGCAGCGACATTCGGGGTTCGAACACTGAAGCTTTCTTT.

This clonotype has only a few counts. The V gene is TRBV9, the J gene TRBJ1-1; no clear D gene. Trimming removed 4 bases at V and 8 bases at J, with 15 bases between. The CDR3 has 13 residues. The germline gives CDR1 SGDLS, CDR2 YYNGEE. The CDR3 bases are TGTGCCAGCAGCCAGCGACCGCTTGAAGAAGCTTTCTTT. It is translated as CASSQRPLEEAFF.

The table lists this clonotype with a few counts. This rearrangement joins TRBV29-1 to TRBJ1-2, with no clear D. In germline, CDR1 is SQVTM, CDR2 ANQGSEA. CDR3 length equals 11 residues. Trimming pared 7 bases from V and 8 bases from J, leaving 14 bases between. The CDR3 here is CSAMTGEGYTF. CDR3 in DNA: TGCAGCGCTATGACTGGCGAGGGCTACACCTTC.